This T cell receptor beta chain was sequenced for a study of T cells in Graves' hyperthyroidism and ophthalmopathy. Per germline, CDR1 SGHNT and CDR2 YYREEE (reference sequence). The CDR3 covers 16 residues. V was pared by 4 bases and J by 4 bases, with 10 bases of the junction left unmatched. Recently diagnosed hyperthyroidism of less than 2 months' duration affected patients aged 18 to 65. Over 9 ml of fresh peripheral blood supplied the PBMCs. RNA transcripts were the template for amplifying TCR beta CDR3 regions. TCR CDR3 underwent first-round RT-PCR with the HTBI primer set. TCRdb recomputed calls from the multiplex PCR reads with MiXCR, one row per CDR3 protein. The sample holds 400,000 to 500,000 distinct CDR3 sequences; about 15% are singletons and the top ten take around 17%. Study-wide points: Blood samples included most of the expanded thyroid clonotypes exceeding 0.001.

About this clonotype itself: Its antigen is still unknown.

This clonotype originated in a woman aged 18 to 35 with Graves' hyperthyroidism. The sample comprised blood. The rearrangement links TRBV5-4 to TRBJ1-1; 10 bases are shared with TRBD1. The CDR3 DNA reads TGTGCCAGCAGCGACAGACAGGGGGCAAGGGGCACTGAAGCTTTCTTT. Residues: CASSDRQGARGTEAFF. The variable domain in full, completed from reference TRBV5-4 and TRBJ1-1, reads ETGVTQSPTHLIKTRGQQVTLRCSSQSGHNTVSWYQQALGQGPQFIFQYYREEENGRGNFPPRFSGLQFPNYSSELNVNALELDDSALYLCASSDRQGARGTEAFFGQGTRLTVV.